The entry below gives a single T cell receptor (beta chain) sequence along with its context. V lost 2 bases and J lost 7, with 8 bases in between. Germline assignment: CDR1 SGHAT and CDR2 FQNNGV. This CDR3 comprises 12 residues. This sample stems from a study of blood T cell repertoires in COVID-19. Study overall: Samples representing acute and convalescent COVID-19 were sourced from the United States, Italy and Spain.

Authors' data handling: Amplified reference gene primers provided the basis for estimating nucleated cell counts. The assay was immunoSEQ multiplex PCR, and TCRdb's table has in-frame clones only and misses some. For V, J and clone size, that table is used; D and trimming come from the DNA. The sample contains fewer than 350,000 clones, roughly 90% of which appear only once. The TCR was taken from a middle-aged man with acute or convalescent COVID-19. The genes are TRBV11-2 and TRBJ1-2; D ambiguous. The sequenced material came from peripheral blood. This chain's CDR3 is CASSLTEFGYTF. The CDR3, as DNA: TGTGCCAGCAGCTTAACCGAGTTTGGCTACACCTTC.